This is a list of T cell receptor beta chains from one sample in a study of cytomegalovirus exposure and HLA in healthy donors. Profiling relied on immunoSEQ multiplex PCR, and the TCRdb table lists in-frame clones only, not all of them. Among about 88,000 clones, 77% were seen once, and the ten largest hold around 4.5%. Sequencing input: PBMCs. Receptors were obtained from a woman between 40 and 50 years old in good health and CMV-seronegative. Each CDR3 is given with its conserved first and last residue. The order of the fields is V gene, J gene, clone size, D gene, CDR3 DNA, CDR3 protein. D genes are given only for firm matches. Part of the rows lack a size; the others show once, few, many or a class for expanded clones.

>TRBV19|TRBJ2-2|NA|TRBD1
TGTGCCAGCCTAACCAATAAGGGGGGACAGGGGAACACCGGGGAGCTGTTTTTT
CASLTNKGGQGNTGELFF
>TRBV4-1|TRBJ1-4|NA|NA
TGCGCCAGCAGGCGCGGCCTGAGAGAAGAAAAACTGTTTTTT
CASRRGLREEKLFF
>TRBV2|TRBJ1-5|NA|TRBD1
TGTGCCAGCACCGGAACCGGGACAGGGCAATATTCCGGGAATCAGCCCCAGCATTTT
CASTGTGTGQYSGNQPQHF
>TRBV29-1|TRBJ1-5|NA|NA
TGCAGCGTTGCAGGGATCCCCCAGGGCAATCAGCCCCAGCATTTT
CSVAGIPQGNQPQHF
>TRBV5-1|TRBJ2-3|NA|TRBD1
TGCGCCAGCAGCTTGGGACAGGGAGATACGCAGTATTTT
CASSLGQGDTQYF
>TRBV6-6|TRBJ2-1|few|TRBD1
TGTGCCAGCAGGGCAACCGGGACAGGGCGCGAGCAGTTCTTC
CASRATGTGREQFF
>TRBV4-3|TRBJ1-6|NA|NA
TGCGCCAGCAGCCAAGACAGGGATTCACCCCTCCACTTT
CASSQDRDSPLHF
>TRBV27|TRBJ1-6|NA|NA
TGTGCCAGCAGACGGAGCCGCACCTCACCCCTCCACTTT
CASRRSRTSPLHF
>TRBV7-9|TRBJ1-4|NA|NA
TGTGCCAGCAGCCCGTGGACTGTGTCTAATGAAAAACTGTTTTTT
CASSPWTVSNEKLFF
>TRBV5-1|TRBJ1-1|few|NA
TGCGCCAGCAGCTTGGTTGGGACTGAACTTGAAGCTTTCTTT
CASSLVGTELEAFF
>TRBV19|TRBJ1-1|once|NA
TGTGCCAGTAGTGAACAATGGGCCACTGAAGCTTTCTTT
CASSEQWATEAFF
>TRBV2|TRBJ2-5|NA|NA
TGTGCCAGCAGGGGACATACGAGTGCGGAGACCCAGTACTTC
CASRGHTSAETQYF
>TRBV9|TRBJ2-1|NA|TRBD2
TGTGCCAGCAGCGTAGCGGCAGCGGGGGCATACAATGAGCAGTTCTTC
CASSVAAAGAYNEQFF
>TRBV10-2|TRBJ1-5|NA|NA
TGCGCCAGCAGTGATTGCGGGGTTGGCAATCAGCCCCAGCATTTT
CASSDCGVGNQPQHF
>TRBV4-3|TRBJ1-2|NA|NA
TGCGCCAGCAGCCAAGACGGGAACTATGGCTACACCTTC
CASSQDGNYGYTF
>TRBV4-2|TRBJ2-2|NA|NA
TGTGCCAGCAGCCAAGACCTAGTTGGCACCGGGGAGCTGTTTTTT
CASSQDLVGTGELFF
>TRBV5-4|TRBJ1-2|once|TRBD1
TGTGCCAGCAGCCCAACCGGGACAGGGGACGGCTACACCTTC
CASSPTGTGDGYTF
>TRBV29-1|TRBJ2-7|NA|TRBD1
TGCAGCGTTGAAGACGGCCAGGGGGCTTCGTACGAGCAGTACTTC
CSVEDGQGASYEQYF
>TRBV2|TRBJ2-2|NA|NA
TGTGCCAGCCGGTCCACCGGGGAGCTGTTTTTT
CASRSTGELFF
>TRBV18|TRBJ2-3|NA|NA
TGTGCCAGCTCACCTCAGTTCACAGATACGCAGTATTTT
CASSPQFTDTQYF
>TRBV6-5|TRBJ1-2|few|TRBD1
TGTGCCAGCAGTTCGACAGGGGATGGCTACACCTTC
CASSSTGDGYTF
>TRBV4-1|TRBJ2-5|NA|TRBD2
TGCGCCAGCAGCCCCGCCCAGCGGGGCTACCAAGAGACCCAGTACTTC
CASSPAQRGYQETQYF
>TRBV7-9|TRBJ2-7|NA|NA
TGTGCCAGCAGCTACCACTTCCGATCCGGGGTCCACGAGCAGTACTTC
CASSYHFRSGVHEQYF
>TRBV19|TRBJ1-5|NA|NA
TGTGCCAGTGATTTCGACAGAGCAAATCAGCCCCAGCATTTT
CASDFDRANQPQHF
>TRBV10-3|TRBJ2-7|NA|TRBD1
TGTGCCATCTCGCGGACAGGGAAGACGTCGACCTACGAGCAGTACTTC
CAISRTGKTSTYEQYF
>TRBV4-1|TRBJ2-1|once|TRBD2
TGCGCCAGCAGCCGTCCGGGACTAGTCGGGGAGCAGTTCTTC
CASSRPGLVGEQFF
>TRBV6-5|TRBJ1-4|once|NA
TGTGCCAGCAGTGTCACAGGGTTCACGAATGAAAAACTGTTTTTT
CASSVTGFTNEKLFF
>TRBV6-1|TRBJ2-7|few|TRBD1
TGTGCCAGCAGGATCTACAGGGGAAGCTCCTACGAGCAGTACTTC
CASRIYRGSSYEQYF
>TRBV11-2|TRBJ1-4|NA|TRBD1
TGTGCCAGCAGTAGAGGGGGACAGAGTAATGAAAAACTGTTTTTT
CASSRGGQSNEKLFF
>TRBV6-4|TRBJ1-6|NA|TRBD1
TGTGCCAGCAGCAGGGGGCGCGGAGTTTCGGGTTCACCCCTCCACTTT
CASSRGRGVSGSPLHF
>TRBV27|TRBJ1-1|NA|NA
TGTGCCAGCAGTCCCGCAGGGGTAGCCACTGAAGCTTTCTTT
CASSPAGVATEAFF
>TRBV11-2|TRBJ2-3|NA|NA
TGTGCCAGCACCCGATGGGAGCTGGGTTTAGGGACAGATACGCAGTATTTT
CASTRWELGLGTDTQYF
>TRBV5-4|TRBJ2-1|NA|TRBD2
TGTGCCAGCAGCTTAAGGACTAGCGGGGGTTACAATGAGCAGTTCTTC
CASSLRTSGGYNEQFF
>TRBV19|TRBJ1-5|NA|NA
TGTGCCAGTAGTATGGCCGGCAGGGTAACGCAGCCCCAGCATTTT
CASSMAGRVTQPQHF
>TRBV5-4|TRBJ2-3|NA|NA
TGTGCCAGCAGCTTGGGCGGGGGCGCGGGCACAGATACGCAGTATTTT
CASSLGGGAGTDTQYF
>TRBV4-1|TRBJ2-3|NA|TRBD2
TGCGCCAGCAGCCAAGACCCCGGACTAGCCGGAGATACGCAGTATTTT
CASSQDPGLAGDTQYF
>TRBV5-1|TRBJ2-1|NA|NA
TGCGCCAGCTCCATCCTGGGGGGAAGCCAAAATGAGCAGTTCTTC
CASSILGGSQNEQFF
>TRBV7-9|TRBJ2-5|NA|TRBD2
TGTGCCAGCAGCCAAGGGGGGACTAGCGGGGGGGCGGAGACCCAGTACTTC
CASSQGGTSGGAETQYF
>TRBV4-3|TRBJ1-2|NA|NA
TGCGCCAGCAGCCAAGACCTTTGGACAGACTATGGCTACACCTTC
CASSQDLWTDYGYTF
>TRBV5-1|TRBJ2-1|NA|NA
TGCGCCAGCAGACTCGCGGGGACAGCCTACAATGAGCAGTTCTTC
CASRLAGTAYNEQFF
>TRBV7-9|TRBJ2-7|NA|TRBD2
TGTGCCAGCAGCCCGGTTCAGCGGGGTGGATCCTACGAGCAGTACTTC
CASSPVQRGGSYEQYF
>TRBV27|TRBJ1-5|NA|NA
TGTGCCAGCAGTTTAAGTCCGGTTCAGCCCCAGCATTTT
CASSLSPVQPQHF
>TRBV5-4|TRBJ2-5|NA|NA
TGTGCCAGCATTCCCCCGAAGAACAGGCCGACCCAAGAGACCCAGTACTTC
CASIPPKNRPTQETQYF
>TRBV5-4|TRBJ1-1|NA|NA
TGTGCCAGCAGCTTGGCTCGGGACACTGAAGCTTTCTTT
CASSLARDTEAFF
>TRBV4-1|TRBJ1-1|NA|TRBD1
TGCGCCAGCAACTATCCGGGACAGGGTACCACTGAAGCTTTCTTT
CASNYPGQGTTEAFF
>TRBV19|TRBJ1-1|NA|TRBD1
TGTGCCAGTACCATGGGGACAGGGCCCACTGAAGCTTTCTTT
CASTMGTGPTEAFF
>TRBV6-1|TRBJ2-7|NA|NA
TGTGCCAGCAGTCGACAGCTGTACGAGCAGTACTTC
CASSRQLYEQYF
>TRBV5-6|TRBJ1-1|few|NA
TGTGCCAGCAGCCTGACAGAGAACACTGAAGCTTTCTTT
CASSLTENTEAFF
>TRBV7-2|TRBJ1-6|NA|NA
TGTGCCAGCAGCTTAGACGGGAATTCACCCCTCCACTTT
CASSLDGNSPLHF
>TRBV23-1|TRBJ2-7|few|NA
TGCGCCAGTATGCTAGGGCAGTACTTC
CASMLGQYF
>TRBV7-9|TRBJ2-3|NA|TRBD2
TGTGCCAGCAGCCTGGGAGCTACGGGGGGAGGAGATACGCAGTATTTT
CASSLGATGGGDTQYF
>TRBV19|TRBJ2-5|once|TRBD2
TGTGCCAGTAGTCCGAGCGGGGGTCCCGAGACCCAGTACTTC
CASSPSGGPETQYF
>TRBV7-6|TRBJ2-5|once|NA
TGTGCCAGCAGCTATCTGCCGACGGGTACCCAGTACTTC
CASSYLPTGTQYF
>TRBV19|TRBJ2-1|NA|TRBD2
TGTGCCAGTAGTATGGGACTAGCGGGGTACAATGAGCAGTTCTTC
CASSMGLAGYNEQFF
>TRBV11-3|TRBJ2-3|NA|NA
TGTGCCAGCAGCTCGACAGCCACAGATACGCAGTATTTT
CASSSTATDTQYF
>TRBV5-1|TRBJ1-2|once|TRBD1
TGCGCCAGCAGCTTTGACAGGGCGACCTATGGCTACACCTTC
CASSFDRATYGYTF
>TRBV7-6|TRBJ2-1|few|NA
TGTGCCAGCAGCCATAGGAGTGATGAGCAGTTCTTC
CASSHRSDEQFF
>TRBV4-2|TRBJ1-4|NA|TRBD1
TGTGCCAGCAGCCATCGGACAGGGGCTGAAAAACTGTTTTTT
CASSHRTGAEKLFF
>TRBV25-1|TRBJ1-6|once|TRBD1
TGTGCCAGCAGCCAGGGACAGCTTAATTCACCCCTCCACTTT
CASSQGQLNSPLHF
>TRBV27|TRBJ2-7|once|NA
TGTGCCAGCAGTACGGGAGATTACTACGAGCAGTACTTC
CASSTGDYYEQYF